This T cell receptor beta chain came from a study of OX40 agonist ivuxolimab in advanced cancers. Study background: A mean age of approximately 58 years, range roughly 23 to 85, was recorded, and approximately 85% were male.

This CDR3 has 12 residues. Per the germline V gene, CDR1 is SNHLY and CDR2 is FYNNEI. V lost 4 bases to trimming and J lost 5 bases, with 7 bases between them. In regard to this clone: Its antigen is still unknown.

Produced via immunoSEQ multiplex PCR; TCRdb's table is partial and in-frame only. The data contain some 150,000 clones, roughly nine tenths of them singletons. Study results and caveats: Expanded clones belonging to CD8+ T cells outnumbered, on average, those of CD4+.

The clonotype was recovered from an adult with an advanced solid tumor such as melanoma, head and neck, liver or kidney cancer. The chain uses TRBV2 and TRBJ2-3; D ambiguous. Sample: CD4+ or CD8+ T cells sorted from blood, taken in a trial of the OX40 agonist ivuxolimab. This CDR3 is CASSVRLDTQYF. Here the CDR3 DNA reads TGTGCCAGCAGTGTTCGGTTAGATACGCAGTATTTT.